This is a list of T cell receptor beta chains from one sample in a study of early T cells in non-severe SARS-CoV-2 infection. MiXCR, applied by TCRdb to the 5' RACE reads, yields one record per CDR3 protein. The sample has 28,000 or so distinct CDR3 sequences, 5.3% seen once. The sequencing input was whole blood. These receptors were obtained from an adult who was a healthcare worker with PCR-confirmed SARS-CoV-2 infection or an uninfected control (not recorded which). Both conserved end residues are trimmed from each CDR3.

j_call v_call cdr3_aa
TRBJ1-4 TRBV7-2 ASSLGQGNEKLF
TRBJ2-7 TRBV7-2 ASSLQGTEGYEQY
TRBJ2-1 TRBV3-1 ASKALAGLYNEQF
TRBJ1-3 TRBV4-3 ASSQDSYGGISGNTIY
TRBJ2-7 TRBV11-2 ASSPRSSGAREQY
TRBJ1-6 TRBV11-1 ASSFGQWASPLH
TRBJ2-1 TRBV24-1 ATSDRLAFSYNEQF
TRBJ2-5 TRBV4-3 ASSQDQGEHGETQY
TRBJ2-1 TRBV5-1 ASSHSGGSEQF
TRBJ2-7 TRBV5-8 ASSHRQGGSDEQY
TRBJ1-1 TRBV18 ASSSENYRGSAF
TRBJ1-1 TRBV18 ASSGQGGAEAF
TRBJ2-1 TRBV18 ASSTGTTGSNEQF
TRBJ1-5 TRBV28 ASSLGQAVNQPQH
TRBJ2-4 TRBV10-3 AISEANTAKNIQY
TRBJ2-1 TRBV2 ASSESYGGEQF
TRBJ2-2 TRBV13 ATRTGGTGELF
TRBJ1-2 TRBV27 ASSLKGVGYGYT
TRBJ2-5 TRBV29-1 SVAPLAGNGETQY
TRBJ1-2 TRBV6-5 ASSQQNLLFSRGYT
TRBJ2-7 TRBV20-1 SARDAGQPSYEQY
TRBJ1-2 TRBV28 ASTTSGEGEAGYT
TRBJ2-2 TRBV28 ASSLFPGLDLPGELF
TRBJ2-5 TRBV6-5 ASSRNRGGRETQY
TRBJ1-1 TRBV7-6 ASSLGQAMNTEAF
TRBJ2-7 TRBV5-1 ASSSGRDRAPYEQY
TRBJ2-6 TRBV5-1 ASSLLSSGGANVLT
TRBJ2-2 TRBV6-5 ASIPTSGINTGELF
TRBJ2-3 TRBV18 ASSPSARAPDTQY
TRBJ2-7 TRBV28 ASTDSSYEQY
TRBJ2-3 TRBV7-2 ASSPTSGAGLDTQY
TRBJ1-2 TRBV27 ASRPGQPYYGYT
TRBJ2-5 TRBV12-3/TRBV12-4 ASSPGDRGLQETQY
TRBJ2-3 TRBV10-3 AIRDSGRIPADTQY
TRBJ1-4 TRBV4-1 ASSQVGINPTNEKLF
TRBJ2-1 TRBV7-2 ASRRLAGSSYNEQF
TRBJ2-1 TRBV28 ASSLELSLQF
TRBJ1-3 TRBV6-5 ASRRTGSGNTIY
TRBJ1-5 TRBV12-2 ASRPEVRQVGNQPQH
TRBJ1-1 TRBV20-1 SASILIEAF
TRBJ1-5 TRBV28 ASRPYSPGRQPQH
TRBJ2-3 TRBV28 ASSLTRRDTQY
TRBJ2-1 TRBV7-9 ASSFSEQF
TRBJ2-7 TRBV20-1 SAPRGGSAYEQY
TRBJ1-1 TRBV11-3 ASSLDTNTEAF
TRBJ2-7 TRBV25-1 ASKTGGSYEQY
TRBJ1-2 TRBV18 ASSPTGADYGYT
TRBJ2-2 TRBV6-2/TRBV6-3 ASSYSIPNRAEDFTGELF
TRBJ1-1 TRBV11-2 ASSSSWAENTEAF
TRBJ2-2 TRBV12-3/TRBV12-4 ASSPGQGNTGELF
TRBJ1-2 TRBV29-1 SVEAQKRDGYT
TRBJ1-1 TRBV10-3 AIRAQGVQTEAF
TRBJ2-1 TRBV6-2/TRBV6-3 ASSYGLQQF